One sample yielded the 17 T cell receptor beta chains listed below, sequenced in a study of blood T cell repertoires in COVID-19. Repertoires were generated with immunoSEQ multiplex PCR, while TCRdb's copy carries only in-frame clones and drops some. The table includes about 86,000 clones, 75% to 90% detected once. Sequencing was done on a sample of peripheral blood. These receptors all stem from a human donor in a cohort sampled during active COVID-19.

CDR3 sequence (DNA): TGTGCCAGCAGCGTTGGGACTAGCGGCCGCACAGATACGCAGTATTTT. Protein: CASSVGTSGRTDTQYF. The chain is built from TRBV9 and TRBJ2-3; TRBD2 matches 11 bases. The CDR3 length is 16 residues. Germline V gene lookup returns CDR1 SGDLS and CDR2 YYNGEE. Trimming removed 2 bases from V and 1 base from J; junction bases left unmatched: 3.

The chain is built from TRBV11-2 and TRBJ1-1; the D gene is possibly TRBD1 (5 bases). This CDR3 region has 16 residues. Germline CDR1 is SGHAT and CDR2 is FQNNGV. The V and J ends lost 5 bases and 1 base respectively, with 17 bases between them. The CDR3 loop is CASSLMGGRTNTEAFF. DNA for the CDR3: TGTGCCAGCAGCCTTATGGGGGGTCGGACGAACACTGAAGCTTTCTTT.

The chain couples TRBV12-2 to TRBJ2-1; TRBD2 reflects the table's D call only, with no check against the DNA. TRBV12-2 is marked as a pseudogene. The CDR3 sequence is 18 residues long. As DNA, the CDR3 is TGTGCAAGTCGCTCCAAAGGACTAGCGGGTAAGGGATACAATGAGCAGTTCTTC. It is translated as CASRSKGLAGKGYNEQFF.

The V and J genes are TRBV11-2 and TRBJ1-1; possibly TRBD1 for D (5 bases). The CDR3 consists of 14 residues. The germline gives CDR1 SGHAT, CDR2 FQNNGV. Trimming removed 3 bases at V and 4 bases at J, with 12 bases between. Written as DNA, the CDR3 is TGTGCCAGCAGCTTCAACCAGGGATCCACTGAAGCTTTCTTT. This gives the protein CASSFNQGSTEAFF.

The chain uses TRBV28 and TRBJ1-2, with 7 bases aligning to TRBD1. The CDR3 loop spans 15 amino acids. Trimming took 6 bases from V and 7 from J; bases not matched to a gene: 14. Germline assignment: CDR1 MDHEN and CDR2 SYDVKM. Here the CDR3 DNA reads TGTGCCAGCAGAGGATCGGGACAGCCTACAGCTGGCTACACCTTC. Its translation is CASRGSGQPTAGYTF.

The chain combines TRBV7-2 with TRBJ2-5; possibly TRBD2 for D (5 bases). V gave up 5 bases and J gave up 2 bases, with 12 bases separating them. The length of the CDR3 is 14 residues. Germline CDR1 SGHTA, CDR2 FQGNSA. CDR3 DNA: TGTGCCAGCAGCCCTGGACTGCGACAAGAGACCCAGTACTTC. Protein product: CASSPGLRQETQYF.

V and J are TRBV12-3 or TRBV12-4 and TRBJ2-4, with D hard to call. Trimming shortened V by 5 bases and J by 7 bases, and 12 bases separated the two germline ends. This CDR3 is 13 amino acids long. The CDR3 here is CASSLYGENIQYF. The CDR3 DNA sequence: TGTGCCAGCAGTCTATATGGAGAGAACATTCAGTACTTC.

In this sample, this clone turned up a few times. The chain joins TRBV7-9 to TRBJ1-6; D uncertain. The CDR3 loop spans 14 amino acids. Germline V lookup: CDR1 SEHNR, CDR2 FQNEAQ (reference sequence). Trimming pared 1 base from V and 2 bases from J, leaving 3 bases between. CDR3 nucleotide sequence: TGTGCCAGCAGCTTAGAGCCCTATAATTCACCCCTCCACTTT. This gives the protein CASSLEPYNSPLHF. The full variable domain, completed using reference TRBV7-9 and TRBJ1-6, is DTGVSQNPRHKITKRGQNVTFRCDPISEHNRLYWYRQTLGQGPEFLTYFQNEAQLEKSRLLSDRFSAERPKGSFSTLEIQRTEQGDSAMYLCASSLEPYNSPLHFGNGTRLTVT.

V gene TRBV19 combines with J gene TRBJ2-4, with 7 nucleotides matching TRBD2. The CDR3 sequence is 14 residues long. Germline trimming cut 3 bases from V and 7 bases from J; bases unmatched to any gene: 6. Germline V gene lookup returns CDR1 LNHDA and CDR2 SQIVND (reference sequence). The CDR3 DNA reads as TGTGCCAGTAGTATGGGAGGGGCAGGGAACATTCAGTACTTC. Protein sequence: CASSMGGAGNIQYF.

The CDR3 bases are TGTGCCAGCTCCAGGGGCCAGGGTACTGGCTACACCTTC. The encoded protein is CASSRGQGTGYTF. The V and J genes are TRBV6-4 and TRBJ1-2; possibly TRBD1 for D (6 bases). Germline CDR1 MRHNA, CDR2 SNTAGT. The length of the CDR3 is 13 residues. V was cut by 8 bases and J by 7 bases, with 17 bases left in between.

V usage is TRBV20-1 and J usage is TRBJ2-3; no clear D. V lost 6 bases, J lost 5 bases, and 9 bases lay in between. There are 11 residues in the CDR3. Germline CDR1 DFQATT, CDR2 SNEGSKA (reference sequence). In nucleotides, the CDR3 is TGCAGTGCCCCCCTCAGAGATACGCAGTATTTT. Encoded protein: CSAPLRDTQYF.

The genes are TRBV27 and TRBJ2-7, with TRBD1 identical over 9 bases. The V segment lost 2 bases and the J segment 2 bases; nucleotides outside the gene matches: 13. Germline V CDR1 and CDR2: MNHEY, SMNVEV (reference sequence). The CDR3 consists of 18 residues. The CDR3 region has the DNA TGTGCCAGCAGTTTAAAAAGAGGAGGGGGACAGGGACCCTACGAGCAGTACTTC. Protein: CASSLKRGGGQGPYEQYF.

The sample holds one count of this clone. The rearrangement uses TRBV3-1 (or the pseudogene TRBV3-2) and TRBJ1-4; 7 bases align to TRBD1. Germline loops: CDR1 LGHDT, CDR2 YNNKEL (reference sequence). This CDR3 has 16 residues. The trim removed 2 bases at V and 7 bases at J, leaving 10 bases unmatched. This chain's CDR3 is CASSQTGTVGSEKLFF. The CDR3, as DNA: TGTGCCAGCAGCCAAACCGGGACAGTGGGAAGTGAAAAACTGTTTTTT.

The rearrangement uses TRBV6-2 or TRBV6-3 and TRBJ1-1, with D unclear. Trimming left V 6 bases short and J 5 bases short, with 22 bases between. The CDR3 consists of 16 residues. Germline loops: CDR1 MNHEY, CDR2 SVGEGT. The DNA for the CDR3 is TGTGCCAGCAGCCCTCGGAGGGAAGGTTATAGGACTGAAGCTTTCTTT. It yields the protein CASSPRREGYRTEAFF.

This clone was seen more than once but under ten times. The V and J genes are TRBV7-3 and TRBJ2-1; D not resolved. Germline-derived CDR1 and CDR2 are SGHTA and FQGTGA. CDR3 length: 14 residues. V gave up 5 bases and J gave up 9 bases, with 17 bases separating them. The CDR3 DNA follows: TGTGCCAGCAGCCCCGGATATGAGCGCGGTGAGCAGTTCTTC. Translated: CASSPGYERGEQFF.

V usage is TRBV3-1 (or the pseudogene TRBV3-2) and J usage is TRBJ2-1; TRBD2 matches 9 bases. CDR3 size: 17 residues. V was clipped by 4 bases and J by 1 base; unmatched bases: 8. CDR1 is LGHDT, CDR2 YNNKEL, per germline (reference sequence). The CDR3, as DNA: TGTGCCAGCAGCCTAAGGGGTAGCGGGAGTTCCTACAATGAGCAGTTCTTC. Encoded protein: CASSLRGSGSSYNEQFF.

The chain is built from TRBV6-1 and TRBJ2-7; D might be TRBD1 (6 bases). Per germline, CDR1 MNHNS and CDR2 SASEGT. The V and J ends lost 1 base and 11 bases respectively, with 18 bases between them. The CDR3 is made up of 14 amino acids. CDR3 loop: CASSEGSGVDPKYF. CDR3 DNA sequence: TGTGCCAGCAGTGAAGGTTCAGGGGTCGACCCGAAGTACTTC.